The 30 T cell receptor beta chains presented below share a single source sample, sequenced in a study of shared T cell receptors in the human thymus. Generated by immunoSEQ multiplex PCR, the TCRdb table keeps only in-frame clones and is missing some. The repertoire holds under 450,000 clones, with over 90% as singletons. The sequencing sample was made of thymocytes. Receptor source: a human donor.

The chain recombines TRBV2 with TRBJ1-2; D is unclear. This CDR3 contains 11 residues. The V gene's germline CDR1 is SNHLY and CDR2 FYNNEI. V was pared by 5 bases and J by 8 bases, with 9 bases between. The DNA for the CDR3 is TGTGCCAGCAGTCCCGAGGGCGGCTACACCTTC. Protein product: CASSPEGGYTF.

The chain combines TRBV7-9 with TRBJ1-4; TRBD1 matches 8 bases. CDR1 is SEHNR, CDR2 FQNEAQ, per germline (reference sequence). Trimming took 5 bases from V and 5 from J; bases not matched to a gene: 7. The CDR3 covers 15 residues. The CDR3 sequence is CASSVGQGGNEKLFF. The CDR3 DNA reads TGTGCCAGCAGCGTCGGACAGGGAGGGAATGAAAAACTGTTTTTT.

Comment on this clone: One end of the junction fails to match germline, which may point to a read error. V usage is TRBV7-7 and J usage is TRBJ2-1; D gene ambiguous. Germline CDR1 and CDR2: SSHAT and FNYEAQ (reference sequence). This CDR3 is 17 amino acids long. CDR3 nucleotide sequence: TGTGCTAGCAGCTTAGAGTATGTAGGGCGCATCTACAATGAGCAGTTCTTC. Translated: CASSLEYVGRIYNEQFF.

The rearrangement joins TRBV6-5 to TRBJ1-1; weak D call: TRBD1 (6 bases). This CDR3 contains 14 residues. Germline CDR1 reads MNHEY; CDR2 reads SVGAGI. V was cut by 8 bases and J by 7 bases, with 20 bases left in between. CDR3 DNA: TGTGCCAGCGAAAACAGGGTTAAGAGGGGTGAAGCTTTCTTT. Translating it yields CASENRVKRGEAFF.

The CDR3 region is CASRRQGALEQYF. CDR3 sequence (DNA): TGTGCCAGCCGAAGACAGGGGGCGCTCGAGCAGTACTTC. The rearrangement links TRBV28 to TRBJ2-7; TRBD1 matches 10 bases. The trim removed 8 bases at V and 6 bases at J, leaving 7 bases unmatched. CDR1 MDHEN and CDR2 SYDVKM come from the germline V gene. The CDR3 has 13 residues.

The chain has TRBV6-1 and TRBJ1-1; 11 bases fit TRBD1. With V trimmed by 2 bases and J by 1 base, 24 bases remained unmatched. Germline CDR1 MNHNS, CDR2 SASEGT. This CDR3 comprises 23 residues. CDR3 DNA: TGTGCCAGCAGTGAAAGGCCTGGTCCAGGACAGGGGGCGCGGACGGGCGCGAACACTGAAGCTTTCTTT. It translates to CASSERPGPGQGARTGANTEAFF.

In its sample, this clone was seen a few times. V usage is TRBV5-4 and J usage is TRBJ1-2; D is perhaps TRBD1 (6 bases). This CDR3 spans 15 amino acids. The germline CDR1 and CDR2 sequences are SGHNT and YYREEE (reference sequence). The V end lost 4 bases, the J end lost 1 base, and 14 bases lay between the germline ends. This CDR3 is CASSLRGPVNYGYTF. The CDR3 DNA reads TGTGCCAGCAGCCTCAGGGGACCAGTTAACTATGGCTACACCTTC.

The chain combines TRBV30 with TRBJ1-1, with TRBD1 identical over 8 bases. V shed 2 bases and J 0 bases; nucleotides not matched to a gene: 11. CDR3 length equals 17 residues. Germline V gene data show CDR1 as GTSNPN and CDR2 as SVGIG (reference sequence). CDR3 protein: CAWSPTPGQVMNTEAFF. The CDR3 DNA reads TGTGCCTGGAGTCCCACCCCGGGACAGGTTATGAACACTGAAGCTTTCTTT.

The chain links TRBV7-3 to TRBJ2-6; D not resolved. V gave up 3 bases and J gave up 0 bases, with 12 bases separating them. Germline lookup yields CDR1 SGHTA and CDR2 FQGTGA. This CDR3 has 17 amino acids. The CDR3 bases are TGTGCCAGCAGCTTCAGCGAGAGGAACTCTGGGGCCAACGTCCTGACTTTC. It codes for CASSFSERNSGANVLTF.

V usage is TRBV25-1 and J usage is TRBJ1-1, with D possibly being TRBD1 (6 bases). V was shortened by 5 bases and J by 1 base, with 14 bases between the two germline ends. Germline V lookup: CDR1 MGHDK, CDR2 SYGVNS. CDR3 size: 15 residues. The CDR3 nucleotides read TGTGCCAGCAGTATAAAAGGACAGCAGAACACTGAAGCTTTCTTT. This gives the protein CASSIKGQQNTEAFF. The full variable domain, completed using reference TRBV25-1 and TRBJ1-1, is EADIYQTPRYLVIGTGKKITLECSQTMGHDKMYWYQQDPGMELHLIHYSYGVNSTEKGDLSSESTVSRIRTEHFPLTLESARPSHTSQYLCASSIKGQQNTEAFFGQGTRLTVV.

The chain is built from TRBV5-1 and TRBJ2-3; TRBD1 agrees at 7 bases. Germline V lookup: CDR1 SGHRS, CDR2 YFSETQ. The CDR3 is 18 residues long. Trimming removed 5 bases from V and 1 base from J; junction bases left unmatched: 16. Here the CDR3 reads CASRRGTGEKCGTDTQYF. The CDR3 DNA sequence: TGCGCCAGCAGACGGGGAACAGGGGAGAAGTGTGGCACAGATACGCAGTATTTT.

The V gene is TRBV6-6, the J gene TRBJ1-3; the D gene is possibly TRBD1 (5 bases). Germline V gives CDR1 MNHNY, CDR2 SVGAGI (reference sequence). Trimming pared 2 bases from V and 2 bases from J, leaving 13 bases between. The length of the CDR3 is 16 residues. DNA of the CDR3: TGTGCCAGCAGTTACCCCCGTGCAGGGCCTGGAAACACCATATATTTT. Translation: CASSYPRAGPGNTIYF.

The chain joins TRBV7-9 to TRBJ2-7; D call uncertain. This CDR3 is 16 amino acids long. With 1 base removed from V and 3 bases from J, the gap between germline ends came to 16 bases. Germline CDR1 SEHNR, CDR2 FQNEAQ (reference sequence). The DNA for the CDR3 is TGTGCCAGCAGCTTAGTTAAGGGAACCCCACTCTACGAGCAGTACTTC. Its protein is CASSLVKGTPLYEQYF. The full variable domain, its missing parts supplied by reference TRBV7-9 and TRBJ2-7, is DTGVSQNPRHKITKRGQNVTFRCDPISEHNRLYWYRQTLGQGPEFLTYFQNEAQLEKSRLLSDRFSAERPKGSFSTLEIQRTEQGDSAMYLCASSLVKGTPLYEQYFGPGTRLTVT.

This clone appeared once. The rearrangement links TRBV27 to TRBJ2-7, with 7 bases matching TRBD2. The CDR3 extends over 15 amino acids. Germline V gene sequence: CDR1 MNHEY, CDR2 SMNVEV (reference sequence). With 6 bases clipped from V and 2 bases from J, the junction kept 10 bases outside the gene matches. CDR3: CASRSKKRGAYEQYF. The CDR3 nucleotides read TGTGCCAGCAGATCTAAGAAGCGGGGAGCCTACGAGCAGTACTTC.

The V and J genes are TRBV4-3 and TRBJ2-1; 8 nucleotides match TRBD2. This CDR3 has 17 residues. Trimming took 0 bases from V and 3 from J; bases not matched to a gene: 7. CDR1 and CDR2 (germline): LGHNA, YSLEER. The CDR3 loop is CASSQDRQREIYNEQFF. CDR3 sequence (DNA): TGCGCCAGCAGCCAAGACAGGCAGCGGGAGATCTACAATGAGCAGTTCTTC.

The J gene is TRBJ1-2, the V gene TRBV28; D is unclear. The germline V gene encodes CDR1 MDHEN and CDR2 SYDVKM. The CDR3 consists of 14 residues. V was cut by 5 bases and J by 0 bases, with 10 bases left in between. The CDR3 sequence is CASSMQATNYGYTF. CDR3 DNA: TGTGCCAGCAGTATGCAGGCAACTAACTATGGCTACACCTTC.

The chain links TRBV19 to TRBJ1-5; D might be TRBD1 (5 bases). The CDR3 has 17 amino acids. Per the germline V gene, CDR1 is LNHDA and CDR2 is SQIVND (reference sequence). The V gene lost 5 bases and the J gene lost 5 bases, with 22 bases spanning the gap. CDR3 in amino acids: CASSGHTPGTADQPQHF. The CDR3 DNA reads as TGTGCCAGTAGTGGACATACCCCCGGGACGGCAGATCAGCCCCAGCATTTT.

V gene TRBV13 combines with J gene TRBJ2-7, with no clear D. The CDR3 contains 15 residues. V dropped 0 bases and J dropped 4 bases, with 13 bases sitting between them. Germline loops: CDR1 PRHDT, CDR2 FYEKMQ (reference sequence). The CDR3 protein is CASSLGLPLGYEQYF. The CDR3 coding sequence is TGTGCCAGCAGCTTAGGACTCCCTCTGGGGTACGAGCAGTACTTC.

V and J are TRBV6-1 and TRBJ2-3; perhaps D is TRBD1 or TRBD2 (5 bases each). Germline V lookup: CDR1 MNHNS, CDR2 SASEGT. V was trimmed by 1 base and J by 5 bases, leaving 13 bases between them. This CDR3 comprises 15 residues. This chain's CDR3 is CASSEGGYLGDTQYF. The CDR3, as DNA: TGTGCCAGCAGTGAAGGGGGGTATTTAGGAGATACGCAGTATTTT.

The CDR3 nucleotides are TGCAGTGCTAGGGGCCCTTCTGGCTACACCTTC. It codes for CSARGPSGYTF. The rearrangement uses TRBV20-1 and TRBJ1-2; D remains ambiguous. This CDR3 is 11 amino acids long. The germline V gene has CDR1 DFQATT and CDR2 SNEGSKA (reference sequence). Trimming took 3 bases from V and 7 from J, leaving 9 bases between them.

The V and J genes are TRBV5-1 and TRBJ1-2, with 9 bases matching TRBD1. CDR1 is SGHRS, CDR2 YFSETQ, per germline. There are 16 residues in the CDR3. With 0 bases clipped from V and 4 bases from J, the junction kept 7 bases outside the gene matches. CDR3 sequence: CASSLGTDRGFYGYTF. DNA of the CDR3: TGCGCCAGCAGCTTGGGCACGGACAGGGGATTCTATGGCTACACCTTC.

The J gene is TRBJ2-1, the V gene TRBV11-2; 9 positions agree with TRBD2. J was trimmed by 8 bases and V by 5 bases; bases with no gene match: 16. Germline values: CDR1 SGHAT, CDR2 FQNNGV. CDR3 length equals 17 residues. The CDR3 DNA reads TGTGCCAGCAGCCTAACCACAACTAGCGGGTCAGGGCATGAGCAGTTCTTC. This translates into CASSLTTTSGSGHEQFF.

The CDR3: CASSLSGSEGEQYF. As DNA, the CDR3 is TGTGCCAGCAGTTTATCCGGCAGCGAGGGCGAGCAGTACTTC. The rearrangement uses TRBV28 and TRBJ2-7; D may be TRBD2 (5 bases). Germline-derived CDR1 and CDR2 are MDHEN and SYDVKM. This CDR3 region has 14 residues. With 1 base removed from V and 6 bases from J, the gap between germline ends came to 13 bases.

The gene calls are TRBV27 and TRBJ2-2, with D uncertain. There are 14 residues in the CDR3. Trimming removed 6 bases from V and 2 bases from J, with 10 bases in between. The germline gives CDR1 MNHEY, CDR2 SMNVEV (reference sequence). The CDR3 loop is CASRYRLNTGELFF. The CDR3 region has the DNA TGTGCCAGCAGATACCGTCTAAACACCGGGGAGCTGTTTTTT.

The chain uses TRBV23-1 and TRBJ2-7; D possibly corresponds to TRBD1 (6 bases). TRBV23-1 carries the ORF label, with uncertain function. The V and J ends lost 2 bases and 0 bases respectively, with 14 bases between them. CDR3 size: 16 residues. CDR3: CASSQPTGLSSYEQYF. Here the CDR3 DNA reads TGCGCCAGCAGTCAACCAACAGGGTTGAGCTCCTACGAGCAGTACTTC.

This clone came up once. This rearrangement joins TRBV10-3 to TRBJ1-3; D remains unclear. Germline loops: CDR1 ENHRY, CDR2 SYGVKD. Trimming took 5 bases from V and 0 from J, leaving 11 bases between them. The CDR3 totals 15 residues. CDR3 nucleotide sequence: TGTGCCATCAGTACCCTCGGCCACTCTGGAAACACCATATATTTT. Residues: CAISTLGHSGNTIYF.

The genes are TRBV19 and TRBJ1-2; tentative D call: TRBD1 (5 bases). From germline, CDR1 is LNHDA and CDR2 SQIVND (reference sequence). CDR3 length: 16 amino acids. V lost 3 bases and J lost 2, with 16 bases in between. The CDR3 DNA reads TGTGCCAGTAGTATTCGCCGGGACTGGGGGAACTATGGCTACACCTTC. Its translation is CASSIRRDWGNYGYTF.

This chain uses TRBV5-1 with TRBJ2-7, with unresolved D. Germline assignment: CDR1 SGHRS and CDR2 YFSETQ. The CDR3 covers 14 residues. The germline V and J ends were trimmed by 0 bases and 0 bases, with 7 bases remaining between them. This chain's CDR3 is CASSLGRNSYEQYF. In nucleotides, the CDR3 is TGCGCCAGCAGCTTGGGGCGCAACTCCTACGAGCAGTACTTC.

The table lists this clone with a count of one. The chain couples TRBV19 to TRBJ2-1, with 7 bases that match TRBD1. The CDR3 has 12 residues. Germline assignment: CDR1 LNHDA and CDR2 SQIVND (reference sequence). V was pared by 10 bases and J by 5 bases, with 5 bases of the junction left unmatched. In DNA form, the CDR3 reads TGTGCCACCGGGACAGTCCACAATGAGCAGTTCTTC. It yields the protein CATGTVHNEQFF. The entire variable domain, with the rest obtained from reference TRBV19 and TRBJ2-1, is as follows: DGGITQSPKYLFRKEGQNVTLSCEQNLNHDAMYWYRQDPGQGLRLIYYSQIVNDFQKGDIAEGYSVSREKKESFPLTVTSAQKNPTAFYLCATGTVHNEQFFGPGTRLTVL.

The chain has TRBV7-4 and TRBJ2-5; 10 positions agree with TRBD1. The CDR3 has 15 residues. Germline V gene lookup returns CDR1 SGHVT and CDR2 SQSDAQ. V lost 4 bases, J lost 4 bases, and 6 bases stayed unmatched. The CDR3 DNA reads as TGTGCCAGCAGCTCACGACAGGGGGCGGGAGAGACCCAGTACTTC. Its protein product is CASSSRQGAGETQYF.